This entry lists 2 T cell receptor beta chains sequenced from one sample in a study of CD8+ T cells in alopecia areata. Investigators isolated RNA and reverse transcribed it into cDNA to act as the sequencing template. The repertoire was sequenced with immunoSEQ multiplex PCR; TCRdb's copy has only in-frame clones and lacks some. The sample has approximately 130,000 clones, about 50% seen once. Sequencing was done on a sample of NKG2D-low CD8+ T cells sorted from blood. These receptors came from a human donor with alopecia areata.

The rearrangement uses TRBV30 and TRBJ2-1; D gene ambiguous. Germline CDR1 is GTSNPN and CDR2 is SVGIG (reference sequence). This CDR3 comprises 11 residues. Trimming pared 4 bases from V and 8 bases from J, leaving 9 bases between. DNA for the CDR3: TGTGCCTGGACCTCCCCCTATGAGCAGTTCTTC. As protein: CAWTSPYEQFF.

This chain connects TRBV7-9 to TRBJ2-5; D is ambiguous. Trimming shortened V by 7 bases and J by 5 bases, and 17 bases separated the two germline ends. The CDR3 sequence is 14 residues long. The V gene's germline CDR1 is SEHNR and CDR2 FQNEAQ (reference sequence). CDR3 region: CASTLSEEWETQYF. CDR3 nucleotide sequence: TGTGCCAGCACCCTATCCGAGGAGTGGGAGACCCAGTACTTC.